This is a list of T cell receptor beta chains from one sample in a study of blood T cells in healthy people across ages. TCRdb recomputed calls from the 5' RACE reads with MiXCR, one row per CDR3 protein. The sample holds roughly 930,000 distinct CDR3 sequences, about 48% seen once. Specimen: blood. These receptors were collected from a man aged 25-40 years in good health. Both conserved end residues are part of each CDR3. A D gene is named only where the DNA matches it firmly. Size is omitted from some rows. Given values are once, few, many or a class for expanded clones.

TRBV6-6	TRBJ1-5	once	-	CASNLWGATNQPQHF	TGTGCCAGCAACCTATGGGGGGCCACGAATCAGCCCCAGCATTTT
TRBV2	TRBJ1-1	-	-	CASSDQGLNTEAFF	TGTGCCAGCAGTGACCAGGGGCTGAACACTGAAGCTTTCTTT
TRBV5-1	TRBJ1-1	-	TRBD1	CASSSGQGGPNTEAFF	TGCGCCAGCAGCTCAGGACAGGGGGGACCAAACACTGAAGCTTTCTTT
TRBV7-2	TRBJ2-1	-	TRBD2	CASTREVNSYNGQFF	TGTGCCAGCACCCGGGAGGTAAACTCCTACAATGGGCAGTTCTTC
TRBV5-1	TRBJ2-4	-	-	CASSSFWGGIQYF	TGCGCCAGCAGCTCCTTTTGGGGTGGGATTCAGTACTTC
TRBV5-6	TRBJ2-3	-	TRBD2	CASSLSFSGDPTDTQYF	TGTGCCAGCAGCTTAAGTTTTAGCGGGGACCCCACAGATACGCAGTATTTT
TRBV7-2	TRBJ2-7	few	TRBD2	CASSQQRGAYEQYF	TGTGCCAGCAGTCAACAGCGGGGGGCCTACGAGCAGTACTTC
TRBV29-1	TRBJ1-1	-	-	CSGGRNPGTEAFF	TGCAGCGGGGGACGGAACCCTGGGACTGAAGCTTTCTTT
TRBV4-2	TRBJ2-3	-	TRBD2	CASSPIPLSGGAPDTQYF	TGTGCCAGCAGCCCTATCCCCCTTAGCGGGGGGGCCCCAGATACGCAGTATTTT
TRBV6-4	TRBJ2-1	-	TRBD2	CASSTLAGGDYNEQFF	TGTGCCAGCAGTACTCTAGCGGGGGGGGACTACAATGAGCAGTTCTTC
TRBV7-6	TRBJ2-3	-	-	CASSLEAQGKTDTQYF	TGTGCCAGCAGCTTGGAGGCACAGGGAAAGACAGATACGCAGTATTTT
TRBV2	TRBJ2-5	few	-	CASSDYPEETQYF	TGTGCCAGCAGTGACTACCCCGAAGAGACCCAGTACTTC
TRBV4-2	TRBJ2-5	-	TRBD2	CASSQERTSTQTQYF	TGTGCCAGCAGCCAAGAAAGGACTAGCACCCAGACCCAGTACTTC
TRBV28	TRBJ2-7	few	-	CASSLIGDPPYEQYF	TGTGCCAGCAGTTTAATCGGGGACCCCCCCTACGAGCAGTACTTC
TRBV14	TRBJ2-5	-	-	CASSQERGLMYEWQYF	TGTGCCAGCAGCCAAGAAAGGGGACTCATGTACGAGTGGCAGTACTTC
TRBV6-2/TRBV6-3	TRBJ2-1	few	TRBD2	CASSYVSGGLHNEQFF	TGTGCCAGCAGTTACGTGAGCGGGGGGCTACACAATGAGCAGTTCTTC
TRBV28	TRBJ2-2	once	-	CASSLRRGNTGELFF	TGTGCCAGCAGTTTGCGGCGGGGGAACACCGGGGAGCTGTTTTTT
TRBV6-2/TRBV6-3	TRBJ2-7	-	-	CASSYPRGGLVDEQYF	TGTGCCAGCAGTTACCCCAGGGGAGGTCTGGTCGACGAGCAGTACTTC
TRBV29-1	TRBJ2-1	-	-	CSVECDHRVYNEQFF	TGCAGCGTTGAATGCGATCACAGGGTCTACAATGAGCAGTTCTTC
TRBV10-3	TRBJ2-5	once	-	CAISGTKEETQYF	TGTGCCATCAGCGGGACAAAGGAAGAGACCCAGTACTTC
TRBV12-5	TRBJ2-1	few	-	CASGLGGPYNEQFF	TGTGCTAGTGGTTTGGGGGGCCCCTACAATGAGCAGTTCTTC
TRBV12-3/TRBV12-4	TRBJ1-1	few	TRBD1	CASRLGTGGHTEAFF	TGTGCCAGCAGGTTAGGGACAGGGGGCCACACTGAAGCTTTCTTT
TRBV25-1	TRBJ1-4	few	TRBD1	CASQQGRNEKLFF	TGTGCCAGCCAACAGGGGCGAAATGAAAAACTGTTTTTT
TRBV4-3	TRBJ2-4	-	-	CASSPGSMYELYF	TGCGCCAGCAGCCCCGGAAGTATGTACGAGCTGTACTTC
TRBV4-1	TRBJ1-2	-	TRBD1	CASSQAGQVAGYTF	TGCGCCAGCAGCCAAGCCGGACAGGTGGCTGGCTACACCTTC
TRBV11-3	TRBJ2-3	-	-	CASSSFILSSTDTQYF	TGTGCCAGCAGCTCCTTTATATTATCTAGCACAGATACGCAGTATTTT
TRBV24-1	TRBJ2-1	few	-	CATSDARQALNEQFF	TGTGCCACCAGTGATGCCCGGCAGGCGCTAAATGAGCAGTTCTTC
TRBV5-6	TRBJ2-1	-	TRBD2	CASSIGGGMNNEQFF	TGTGCCAGCAGCATCGGCGGGGGAATGAACAATGAGCAGTTCTTC